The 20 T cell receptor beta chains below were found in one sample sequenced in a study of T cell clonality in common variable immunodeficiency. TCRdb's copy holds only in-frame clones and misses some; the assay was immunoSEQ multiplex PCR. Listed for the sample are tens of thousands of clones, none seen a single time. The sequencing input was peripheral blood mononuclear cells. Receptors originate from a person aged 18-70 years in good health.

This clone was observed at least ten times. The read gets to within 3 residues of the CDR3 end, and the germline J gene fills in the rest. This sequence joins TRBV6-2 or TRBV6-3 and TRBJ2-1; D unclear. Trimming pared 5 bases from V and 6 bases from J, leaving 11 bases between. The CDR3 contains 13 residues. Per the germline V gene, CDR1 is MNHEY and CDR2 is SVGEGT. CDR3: CASSGGLSNEQFF. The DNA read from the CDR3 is TGTGCCAGCAGTGGTGGCCTCTCCAATGAG.

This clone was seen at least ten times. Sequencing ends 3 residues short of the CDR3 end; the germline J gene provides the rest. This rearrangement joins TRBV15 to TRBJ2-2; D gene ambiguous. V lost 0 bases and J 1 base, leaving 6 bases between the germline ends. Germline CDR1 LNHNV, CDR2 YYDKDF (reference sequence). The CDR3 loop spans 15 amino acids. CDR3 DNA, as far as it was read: TGTGCCACCAGCAGAGATCAGGTGAACACCGGGGAG. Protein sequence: CATSRDQVNTGE. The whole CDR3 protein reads CATSRDQVNTGELFF.

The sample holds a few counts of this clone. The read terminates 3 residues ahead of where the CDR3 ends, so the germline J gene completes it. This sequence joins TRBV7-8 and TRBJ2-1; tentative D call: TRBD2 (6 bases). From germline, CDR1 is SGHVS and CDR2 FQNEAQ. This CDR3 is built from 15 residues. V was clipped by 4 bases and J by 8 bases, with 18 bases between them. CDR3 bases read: TGTGCCAGCAGCTCCTTCGGGACTCTCGACGATGAG. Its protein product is CASSSFGTLDDE. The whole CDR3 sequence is CASSSFGTLDDEQFF.

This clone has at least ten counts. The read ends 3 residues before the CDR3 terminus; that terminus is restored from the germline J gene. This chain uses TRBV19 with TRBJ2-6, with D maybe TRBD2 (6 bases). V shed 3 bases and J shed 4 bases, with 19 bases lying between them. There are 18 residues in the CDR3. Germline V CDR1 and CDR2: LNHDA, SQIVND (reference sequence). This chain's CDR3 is CASSMGGDIWDGANVLTF. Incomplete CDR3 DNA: TGTGCCAGTAGTATGGGGGGAGACATTTGGGACGGGGCCAACGTC.

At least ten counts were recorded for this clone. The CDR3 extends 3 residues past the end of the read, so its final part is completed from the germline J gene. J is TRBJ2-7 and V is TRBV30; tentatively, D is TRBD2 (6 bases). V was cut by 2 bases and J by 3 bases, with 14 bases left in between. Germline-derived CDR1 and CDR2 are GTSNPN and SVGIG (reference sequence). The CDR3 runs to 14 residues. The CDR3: CAWSKGMGLYEQYF. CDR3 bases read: TGTGCCTGGAGTAAAGGGATGGGACTCTACGAG.

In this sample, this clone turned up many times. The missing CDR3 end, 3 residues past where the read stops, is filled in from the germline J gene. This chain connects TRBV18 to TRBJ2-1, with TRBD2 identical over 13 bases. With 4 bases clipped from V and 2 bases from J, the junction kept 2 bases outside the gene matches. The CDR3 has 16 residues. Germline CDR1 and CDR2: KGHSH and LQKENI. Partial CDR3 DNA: TGTGCCAGCTCACGGACTAGCGGGGGAACCTACAATGAG. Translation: CASSRTSGGTYNE. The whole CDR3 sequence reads CASSRTSGGTYNEQFF. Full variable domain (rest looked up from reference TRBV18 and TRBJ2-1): NAGVMQNPRHLVRRRGQEARLRCSPMKGHSHVYWYRQLPEEGLKFMVYLQKENIIDESGMPKERFSAEFPKEGPSILRIQQVVRGDSAAYFCASSRTSGGTYNEQFFGPGTRLTVL.

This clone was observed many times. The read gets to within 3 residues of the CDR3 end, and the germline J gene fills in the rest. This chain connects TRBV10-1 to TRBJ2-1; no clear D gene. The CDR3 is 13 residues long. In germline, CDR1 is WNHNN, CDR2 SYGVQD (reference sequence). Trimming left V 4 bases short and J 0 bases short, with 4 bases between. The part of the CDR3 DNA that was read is TGCGCCAGCAGTGCGGGCTCCTACAATGAG. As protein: CASSAGSYNE. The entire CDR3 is CASSAGSYNEQFF.

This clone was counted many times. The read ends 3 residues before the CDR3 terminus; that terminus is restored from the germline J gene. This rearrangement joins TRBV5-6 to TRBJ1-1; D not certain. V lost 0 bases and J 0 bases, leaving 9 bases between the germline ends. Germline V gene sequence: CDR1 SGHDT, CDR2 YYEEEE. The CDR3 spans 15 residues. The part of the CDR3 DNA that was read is TGTGCCAGCAGCTTGGACAGAATCGTGAACACTGAA. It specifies CASSLDRIVNTE. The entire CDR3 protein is CASSLDRIVNTEAFF.

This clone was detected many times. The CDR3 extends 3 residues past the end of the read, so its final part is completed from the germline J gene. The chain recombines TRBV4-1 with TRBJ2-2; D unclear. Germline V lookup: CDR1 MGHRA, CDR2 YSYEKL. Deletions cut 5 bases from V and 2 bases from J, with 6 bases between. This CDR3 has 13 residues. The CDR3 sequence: CASSVQNTGELFF. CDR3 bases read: TGCGCCAGCAGCGTACAAAACACCGGGGAG.

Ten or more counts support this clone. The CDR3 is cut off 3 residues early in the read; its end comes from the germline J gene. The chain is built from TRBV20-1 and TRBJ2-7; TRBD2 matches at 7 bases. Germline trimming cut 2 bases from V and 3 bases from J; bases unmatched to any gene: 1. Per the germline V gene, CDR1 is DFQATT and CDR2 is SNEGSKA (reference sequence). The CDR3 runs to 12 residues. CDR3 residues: CSARLADYEQYF. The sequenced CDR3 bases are TGCAGTGCTAGACTAGCGGACTACGAG.

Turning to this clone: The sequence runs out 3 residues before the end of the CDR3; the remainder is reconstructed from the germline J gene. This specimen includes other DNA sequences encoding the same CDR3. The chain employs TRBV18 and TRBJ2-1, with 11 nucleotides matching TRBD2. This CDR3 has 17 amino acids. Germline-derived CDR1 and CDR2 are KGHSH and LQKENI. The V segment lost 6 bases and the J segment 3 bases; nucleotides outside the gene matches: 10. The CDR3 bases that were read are TGTGCCAGCTCCCCCCCTCTAGCGGGGGGTCGCTACAATGAG. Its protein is CASSPPLAGGRYNE. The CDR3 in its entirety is CASSPPLAGGRYNEQFF.

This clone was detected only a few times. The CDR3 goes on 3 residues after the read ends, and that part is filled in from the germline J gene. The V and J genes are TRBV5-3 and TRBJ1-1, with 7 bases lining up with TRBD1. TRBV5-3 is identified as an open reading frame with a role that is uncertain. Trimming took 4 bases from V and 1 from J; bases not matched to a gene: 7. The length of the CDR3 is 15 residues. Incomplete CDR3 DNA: TGTGCCAGAAGCCAAACAGGGGTCGGGAACACTGAA. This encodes CARSQTGVGNTE. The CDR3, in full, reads CARSQTGVGNTEAFF.

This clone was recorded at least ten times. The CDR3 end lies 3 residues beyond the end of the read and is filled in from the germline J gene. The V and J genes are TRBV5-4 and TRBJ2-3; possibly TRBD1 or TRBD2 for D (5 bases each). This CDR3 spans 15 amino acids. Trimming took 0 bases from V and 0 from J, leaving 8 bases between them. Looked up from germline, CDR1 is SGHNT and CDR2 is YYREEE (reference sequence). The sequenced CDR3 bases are TGTGCCAGCAGCTTGGGAGGGGATAGCACAGATACG. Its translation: CASSLGGDSTDT. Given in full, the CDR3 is CASSLGGDSTDTQYF.

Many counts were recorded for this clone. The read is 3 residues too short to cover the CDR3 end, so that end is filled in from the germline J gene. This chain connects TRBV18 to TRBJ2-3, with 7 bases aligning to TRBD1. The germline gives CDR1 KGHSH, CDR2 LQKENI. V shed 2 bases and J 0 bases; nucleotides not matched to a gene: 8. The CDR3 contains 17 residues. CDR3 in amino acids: CASSPNRGPSSTDTQYF. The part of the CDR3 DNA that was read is TGTGCCAGCTCACCAAACAGGGGCCCCTCTAGCACAGATACG.

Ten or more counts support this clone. CDR3 amino acids: CASSFEPGILNEQFF. CDR3 DNA, as far as it was read: TGTGCCAGCAGCTTTGAACCAGGAATTCTAAATGAG. The chain couples TRBV7-6 to TRBJ2-1; D unclear. Read sequence stops 3 residues before the CDR3 end, and the germline J gene provides the missing end. This CDR3 has 15 residues. Per germline, CDR1 SGHVS and CDR2 FNYEAQ. V lost 3 bases to trimming and J lost 7 bases, with 16 bases between them.

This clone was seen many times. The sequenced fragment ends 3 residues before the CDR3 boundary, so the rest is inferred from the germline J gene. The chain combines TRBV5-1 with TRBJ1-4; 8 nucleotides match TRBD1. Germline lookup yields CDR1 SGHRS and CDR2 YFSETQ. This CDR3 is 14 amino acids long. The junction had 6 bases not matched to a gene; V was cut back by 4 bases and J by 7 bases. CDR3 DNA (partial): TGCGCCAGCAGCACGGACAGGGCGGGTGAAAAA. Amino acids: CASSTDRAGEK. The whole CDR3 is CASSTDRAGEKLFF.

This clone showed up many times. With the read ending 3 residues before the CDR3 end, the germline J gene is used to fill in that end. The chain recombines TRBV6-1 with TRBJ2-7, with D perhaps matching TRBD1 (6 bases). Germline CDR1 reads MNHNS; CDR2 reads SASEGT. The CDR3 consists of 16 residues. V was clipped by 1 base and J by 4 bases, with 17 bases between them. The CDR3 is CASSEGRGPKGYEQYF. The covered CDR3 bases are TGTGCCAGCAGTGAAGGCAGGGGCCCTAAGGGGTACGAG.

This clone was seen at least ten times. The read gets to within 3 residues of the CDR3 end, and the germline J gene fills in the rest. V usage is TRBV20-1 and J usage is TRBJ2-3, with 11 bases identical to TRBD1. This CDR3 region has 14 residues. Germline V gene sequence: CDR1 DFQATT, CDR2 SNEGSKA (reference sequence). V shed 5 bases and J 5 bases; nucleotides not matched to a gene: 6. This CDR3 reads CSASTGTGGDTQYF. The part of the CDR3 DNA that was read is TGCAGTGCTTCCACCGGGACAGGGGGAGATACG.

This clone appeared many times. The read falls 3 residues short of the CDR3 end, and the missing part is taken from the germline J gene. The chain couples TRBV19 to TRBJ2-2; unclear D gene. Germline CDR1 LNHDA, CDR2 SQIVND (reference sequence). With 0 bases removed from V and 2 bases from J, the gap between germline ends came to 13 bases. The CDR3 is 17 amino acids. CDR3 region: CASSIDLSRDNTGELFF. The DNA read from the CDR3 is TGTGCCAGTAGTATAGATCTTTCTAGAGATAACACCGGGGAG. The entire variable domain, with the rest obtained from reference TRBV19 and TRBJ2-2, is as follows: DGGITQSPKYLFRKEGQNVTLSCEQNLNHDAMYWYRQDPGQGLRLIYYSQIVNDFQKGDIAEGYSVSREKKESFPLTVTSAQKNPTAFYLCASSIDLSRDNTGELFFGEGSRLTVL.

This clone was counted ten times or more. Incomplete CDR3 DNA: TGTGCCAGCAGAGACAGGTCATCCCGCGAA. It specifies CASRDRSSRE. The whole CDR3 protein reads CASRDRSSREAFF. The rearrangement joins TRBV2 to TRBJ1-1; D might be TRBD1 (6 bases). The CDR3 goes on 3 residues after the read ends, and that part is filled in from the germline J gene. Germline V lookup: CDR1 SNHLY, CDR2 FYNNEI. The CDR3 runs to 13 residues.